The entry below describes one TCR beta chain. What it recognizes is unknown. Primers for the PCR totalled 60 Vbeta and 13 Jbeta. As originally analysed: A later analysis counted tens of millions of unique TCR beta chains, some 12 million shared. Sequenced by immunoSEQ multiplex PCR; TCRdb stores in-frame clones only, minus some. That table gives V, J and clone size, and the DNA gave D and trimming. The sample has 170,000 or so clones; about four fifths are singletons. This record belongs to a study of cytomegalovirus exposure and HLA in healthy donors. From germline, CDR1 is SGHAT and CDR2 FQNNGV. CDR3 size: 13 residues. Trimming took off 5 bases at V and 4 bases at J, with 11 bases between the two ends. Regarding the study as a whole: Researchers reported that a few CMV-associated chains were confirmed in vitro as CMV antigen-specific. When a later analysis compared HLA-associated TCR beta chains with equally common others, the HLA-associated chains turned out to be more clonally expanded and to have lower generation probabilities.

The chain uses TRBV11-2 and TRBJ1-2; a possible D gene is TRBD1 (6 bases). Material for sequencing was PBMCs. The clonotype comes from a woman aged 45-65 years in good health and CMV-seropositive. CDR3 loop: CASSPGTTYGYTF. CDR3 bases: TGTGCCAGCAGCCCGGGGACAACCTATGGCTACACCTTC.